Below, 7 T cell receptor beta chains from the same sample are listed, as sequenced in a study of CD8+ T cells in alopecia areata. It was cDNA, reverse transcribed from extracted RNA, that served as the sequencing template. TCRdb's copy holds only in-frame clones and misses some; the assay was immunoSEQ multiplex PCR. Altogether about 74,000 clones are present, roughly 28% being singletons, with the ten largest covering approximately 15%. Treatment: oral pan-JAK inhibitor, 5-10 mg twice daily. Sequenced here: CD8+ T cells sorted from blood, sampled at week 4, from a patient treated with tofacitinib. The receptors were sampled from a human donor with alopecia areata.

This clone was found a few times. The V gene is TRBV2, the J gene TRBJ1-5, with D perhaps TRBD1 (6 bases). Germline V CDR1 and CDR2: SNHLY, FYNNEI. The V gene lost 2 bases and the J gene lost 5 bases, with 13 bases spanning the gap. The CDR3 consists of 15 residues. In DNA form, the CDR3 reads TGTGCCAGCAGTGAATTTGGGGACAACTATCAGCCCCAGCATTTT. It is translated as CASSEFGDNYQPQHF.

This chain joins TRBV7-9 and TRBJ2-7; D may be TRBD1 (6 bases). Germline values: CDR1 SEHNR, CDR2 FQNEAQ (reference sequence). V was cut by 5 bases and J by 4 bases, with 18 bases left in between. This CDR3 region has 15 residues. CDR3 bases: TGTGCCAGCAGCGTAAAACAGGGAAAGGGGTACGAGCAGTACTTC. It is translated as CASSVKQGKGYEQYF.

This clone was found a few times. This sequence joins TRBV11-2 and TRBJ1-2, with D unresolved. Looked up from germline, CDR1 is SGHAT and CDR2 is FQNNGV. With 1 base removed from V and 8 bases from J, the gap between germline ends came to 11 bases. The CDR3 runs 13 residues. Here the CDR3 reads CASSLGGLGGYTF. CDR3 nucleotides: TGTGCCAGCAGCTTAGGAGGTCTGGGAGGCTACACCTTC.

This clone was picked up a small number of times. The CDR3 is CASTDGTYGYTF. CDR3 nucleotide sequence: TGCGCCAGCACCGACGGGACCTATGGCTACACCTTC. V gene TRBV5-1 combines with J gene TRBJ1-2; weak D call: TRBD1 (5 bases). The length of the CDR3 is 12 residues. Between the trimmed V and J ends, which lost 6 bases and 4 bases, there was a span of 10 bases. Germline V gene lookup returns CDR1 SGHRS and CDR2 YFSETQ.

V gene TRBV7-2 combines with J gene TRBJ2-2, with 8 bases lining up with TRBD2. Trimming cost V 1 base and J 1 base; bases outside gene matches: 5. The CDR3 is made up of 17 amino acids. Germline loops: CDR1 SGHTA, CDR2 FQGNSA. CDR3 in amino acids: CASSLGSSGLNTGELFF. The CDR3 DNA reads TGTGCCAGCAGCTTAGGGTCTAGCGGGTTGAACACCGGGGAGCTGTTTTTT.

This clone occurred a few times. Here the CDR3 DNA reads TGCGCCAGCAGCCAACTGGACAGGGTGGATCAGCCCCAGCATTTT. Translation gives CASSQLDRVDQPQHF. The gene calls are TRBV4-1 and TRBJ1-5; 8 nucleotides agree with TRBD1. V trimming: 2 bases; J trimming: 5 bases; junction bases outside the gene matches: 5. The germline gives CDR1 MGHRA, CDR2 YSYEKL. CDR3 length: 15 amino acids.

The CDR3 DNA sequence: TGTGCCAGCAAGCTAGCGGTTTTGACAGATACGCAGTATTTT. This encodes CASKLAVLTDTQYF. This chain uses TRBV27 with TRBJ2-3; TRBD2 matches at 7 bases. CDR1 is MNHEY and CDR2 is SMNVEV in the germline V gene (reference sequence). The CDR3 is 14 residues long. After removal of 7 bases from V and 3 bases from J, the junction contained 7 bases not matched to a gene.